These T cell receptor beta chains were read from a single sample in a study of CD4+ T cells in melanoma. Method: immunoSEQ multiplex PCR; TCRdb's copy keeps in-frame clones and lacks some. The sample includes around 15,000 clones, more than 70% of them seen just once. Material: cells from a culture (not recorded whether cultured in vitro). Receptors were obtained from a human donor with melanoma. Each CDR3 is given with its conserved first and last residue. The D gene is left open where the match is weak. Not every row has a clone size; where given, it reads once, few, many or a size class.

v_gene	abundance	j_gene	d_gene	CDR3aa	CDR3nt
TRBV7-9	once	TRBJ1-1	TRBD1	CASVQGGMNTEAFF	TGTGCCAGCGTTCAGGGGGGCATGAACACTGAAGCTTTCTTT
TRBV2	.	TRBJ2-7	TRBD1	CASSSGTGKSEQYF	TGTGCCAGCAGTTCCGGGACAGGTAAATCCGAGCAGTACTTC
TRBV7-8	.	TRBJ1-1	.	CASSLVKNTEAFF	TGTGCCAGCAGCTTAGTCAAGAACACTGAAGCTTTCTTT
TRBV15	.	TRBJ2-1	.	CATSKRPGEQFF	TGTGCCACCAGCAAACGACCCGGTGAGCAGTTCTTC
TRBV4-2	.	TRBJ2-5	TRBD2	CASSQVIAGGPETQYF	TGTGCCAGCAGCCAAGTTATAGCGGGGGGGCCGGAGACCCAGTACTTC
TRBV9	.	TRBJ2-7	.	CASSVDGGSSYEQYF	TGTGCCAGCAGCGTAGACGGGGGAAGCTCCTACGAGCAGTACTTC
TRBV14	.	TRBJ1-1	.	CASSLRTGLAAFF	TGTGCCAGCAGCCTACGGACGGGGCTAGCGGCTTTCTTT
TRBV6-5	.	TRBJ1-2	.	CASSSGLNYGYTF	TGTGCCAGCAGTTCAGGCCTTAACTATGGCTACACCTTC
TRBV5-1	once	TRBJ2-1	.	CASSLGGGHPSAEQFF	TGCGCCAGCAGCTTGGGTGGGGGGCACCCGTCGGCTGAGCAGTTCTTC
TRBV5-6	.	TRBJ2-5	.	CASSQTLRETQYF	TGTGCCAGCAGCCAGACACTGCGAGAGACCCAGTACTTC
TRBV5-6	.	TRBJ1-2	.	CASSLVEGIGYTF	TGTGCCAGCAGCTTGGTAGAGGGTATTGGCTACACCTTC
TRBV6-1	.	TRBJ1-1	TRBD1	CASMADRDLEAFF	TGTGCCAGCATGGCGGACAGGGACCTTGAAGCTTTCTTT
TRBV18	.	TRBJ2-5	.	CASSLTAVQETQYF	TGTGCCAGCTCACTCACAGCGGTCCAAGAGACCCAGTACTTC
TRBV7-8	medium-sized	TRBJ2-7	.	CASSQIMGQREYF	TGTGCCAGCAGCCAAATTATGGGTCAGCGCGAGTACTTC
TRBV6-5	.	TRBJ1-2	.	CASSYSLQGRNGYTF	TGTGCCAGCAGTTACTCCCTGCAGGGGCGGAATGGCTACACCTTC
TRBV21-1	.	TRBJ2-7	.	CASSDLAGVYEQYF	TGTGCCAGCAGCGACCTAGCGGGGGTCTACGAGCAGTACTTC
TRBV2	.	TRBJ1-6	TRBD1	CASSVRTPALGQGDSPLHF	TGTGCCAGCAGTGTGCGAACTCCAGCCCTGGGACAGGGGGATTCACCCCTCCACTTT
TRBV11-3	.	TRBJ2-2	.	CASSLGAGIGELFF	TGTGCCAGCAGCTTAGGAGCCGGGATCGGGGAGCTGTTTTTT
TRBV6-5	once	TRBJ1-5	.	CASTIAWGAGQPQHF	TGTGCCAGCACCATCGCCTGGGGCGCGGGTCAGCCCCAGCATTTT
TRBV7-9	.	TRBJ2-3	.	CASSTIRGPDTQYF	TGTGCCAGCAGCACAATCCGGGGGCCAGATACGCAGTATTTT
TRBV5-6	.	TRBJ1-4	TRBD1	CASSQTGGDEKLFF	TGTGCCAGCAGCCAGACAGGGGGCGATGAAAAACTGTTTTTT
TRBV5-1	.	TRBJ1-2	TRBD1	CASSLAGTGGIYGYTF	TGCGCCAGCAGCTTGGCTGGGACAGGAGGGATCTATGGCTACACCTTC
TRBV2	.	TRBJ1-6	TRBD1	CASTGQGYSPLHF	TGTGCCAGCACGGGACAGGGGTATTCACCCCTCCACTTT
TRBV10-1	few	TRBJ1-5	.	CASSEPASGSGNQPQHF	TGCGCCAGCAGTGAGCCAGCGTCGGGCAGTGGCAATCAGCCCCAGCATTTT
TRBV2	.	TRBJ1-2	.	CASRGPGRENYGYTF	TGTGCCAGCAGGGGTCCAGGAAGGGAGAACTATGGCTACACCTTC
TRBV19	.	TRBJ1-2	.	CASSYGNTYGYTF	TGTGCCAGTAGCTACGGGAATACCTATGGCTACACCTTC
TRBV6-1	.	TRBJ1-2	.	CAGAGDGRLVGYTF	TGTGCCGGCGCCGGGGACGGAAGACTTGTAGGCTACACCTTC
TRBV7-6	few	TRBJ2-5	.	CASSLSGLETQYF	TGTGCCAGCAGCTTAAGCGGGTTAGAGACCCAGTACTTC
TRBV6-1	.	TRBJ2-7	.	CASRYGQSGEQYF	TGTGCCAGCAGATACGGACAGAGCGGCGAGCAGTACTTC
TRBV7-3	few	TRBJ2-1	.	CASSLARTDNEQFF	TGTGCCAGCAGCCTGGCACGGACGGACAATGAGCAGTTCTTC
TRBV6-6	.	TRBJ1-2	.	CATLQKGVRDGYTF	TGTGCCACCCTCCAAAAGGGGGTACGGGATGGCTACACCTTC
TRBV4-2	.	TRBJ2-3	.	CASSQLEVGGTQYF	TGTGCCAGCAGCCAACTAGAGGTAGGGGGTACGCAGTATTTT
TRBV7-2	.	TRBJ1-1	.	CASSLRGSTEAFF	TGTGCCAGCAGCTTAAGGGGGTCCACTGAAGCTTTCTTT
TRBV7-3	.	TRBJ2-3	.	CASSLSGGTDTQYF	TGTGCCAGCAGCTTAAGTGGAGGCACAGATACGCAGTATTTT
TRBV11-3	.	TRBJ2-2	.	CASSRRGGGELFF	TGTGCCAGCAGCCGTAGGGGAGGCGGGGAGCTGTTTTTT
TRBV7-7	.	TRBJ2-5	TRBD2	CASSLAGSSETQYF	TGTGCTAGCAGCTTAGCGGGGTCTTCAGAGACCCAGTACTTC
TRBV6-6	few	TRBJ1-1	.	CASSYVGDTEAFF	TGTGCCAGCAGTTATGTCGGGGACACTGAAGCTTTCTTT
TRBV6-5	.	TRBJ1-5	.	CASRVQPNSNQPQHF	TGTGCCAGCAGGGTGCAGCCCAATAGCAATCAGCCCCAGCATTTT
TRBV2	.	TRBJ1-5	TRBD1	CASSGHRGRNNQPQHF	TGTGCCAGCAGTGGCCACAGGGGACGGAACAATCAGCCCCAGCATTTT
TRBV5-8	.	TRBJ1-2	.	CASSIWPGDDYGYTF	TGTGCCAGCAGCATCTGGCCAGGAGACGACTATGGCTACACCTTC
TRBV7-2	once	TRBJ1-1	.	CASSWGGPENTEAFF	TGTGCCAGCAGCTGGGGCGGTCCGGAGAACACTGAAGCTTTCTTT
TRBV6-5	.	TRBJ1-6	.	CASSRSHNSPLHF	TGTGCCAGCAGTCGGTCCCATAATTCACCCCTCCACTTT
TRBV7-8	few	TRBJ1-1	.	CASSPGVLNTEAFF	TGTGCCAGCAGCCCCGGTGTACTGAACACTGAAGCTTTCTTT
TRBV7-9	.	TRBJ1-3	.	CASSSPRDGGNTIYF	TGTGCCAGCAGCAGTCCACGGGACGGGGGAAACACCATATATTTT
TRBV7-3	.	TRBJ2-2	.	CASSLGWENKLFF	TGTGCCAGCAGCTTAGGCTGGGAGAATAAGCTGTTTTTT
TRBV6-5	.	TRBJ2-5	.	CASSRALQETQYF	TGTGCCAGCAGTAGAGCGCTCCAAGAGACCCAGTACTTC
TRBV18	medium-sized	TRBJ2-7	.	CASSPKDEQYF	TGTGCCAGCTCACCAAAGGACGAGCAGTACTTC
TRBV28	.	TRBJ1-2	TRBD1	CASSNTRQGLGGYTF	TGTGCCAGCAGTAACACACGACAGGGGCTTGGTGGCTACACCTTC
TRBV7-3	.	TRBJ2-1	TRBD2	CASSLTSGGAVQFF	TGTGCCAGCAGCTTAACTAGCGGGGGGGCCGTCCAGTTCTTC
TRBV11-1	few	TRBJ1-6	.	CASSLASGRGPLHF	TGTGCCAGCAGCTTAGCCTCTGGTCGGGGCCCCCTCCACTTT
TRBV13	.	TRBJ2-7	.	CASSLDTYEQYF	TGTGCCAGCAGCTTAGACACCTACGAGCAGTACTTC
TRBV7-9	.	TRBJ1-1	.	CASSLGRNTEAFF	TGTGCCAGCAGCTTAGGTAGGAACACTGAAGCTTTCTTT
TRBV20-1	.	TRBJ1-2	.	CSVYTVYGYTF	TGCAGTGTTTACACGGTATATGGCTACACCTTC
TRBV11-2	.	TRBJ1-1	.	CASSLDLPGLRTEAFF	TGTGCCAGCAGCTTAGATCTTCCAGGCCTGAGGACTGAAGCTTTCTTT
TRBV4-2	.	TRBJ2-1	.	CASSLKLANLNNEQFF	TGTGCCAGCAGCCTAAAGTTAGCGAATCTTAACAATGAGCAGTTCTTC
TRBV4-1	.	TRBJ1-5	.	CASSHPNQPQHF	TGCGCCAGCAGCCACCCAAATCAGCCCCAGCATTTT
TRBV6-1	.	TRBJ1-6	.	CASSEVVNSPLHF	TGTGCCAGCAGTGAAGTTGTTAATTCACCCCTCCACTTT
TRBV9	.	TRBJ2-2	.	CASSISGGADTGELFF	TGTGCCAGCAGCATTAGTGGAGGGGCGGACACCGGGGAGCTGTTTTTT
TRBV30	.	TRBJ2-7	.	CAWSTNLRYEQYF	TGTGCCTGGAGTACAAACCTCAGGTACGAGCAGTACTTC
TRBV4-1	.	TRBJ1-2	TRBD1	CASSAPGQGIYGYTF	TGCGCCAGCAGCGCACCGGGACAGGGTATCTATGGCTACACCTTC